The 20 T cell receptor beta chains in this list originate from one sample, sequenced in a study of T cell responses to AZD1222 COVID-19 vaccine. Clones were sequenced by immunoSEQ multiplex PCR, and TCRdb holds only the in-frame ones, with some missing. This table has about 200,000 clones, just over 90% appearing once. This sample comprised peripheral blood, obtained 28 days after the second dose of the MenACWY control vaccine. The receptors here all came from an adult who received the MenACWY meningococcal vaccine as a control.

The V gene is TRBV7-3, the J gene TRBJ2-2, with a weak D call TRBD1 (6 bases). Trimming stripped 2 bases from V and 3 bases from J, with 10 bases between. CDR3 length equals 15 residues. In germline, CDR1 is SGHTA, CDR2 FQGTGA. The CDR3 coding sequence is TGTGCCAGCAGCTTACAGGGGTCGGACACCGGGGAGCTGTTTTTT. Protein: CASSLQGSDTGELFF. Using reference TRBV7-3 and TRBJ2-2 for the parts outside the CDR3, the full variable domain is GAGVSQTPSNKVTEKGKYVELRCDPISGHTALYWYRQSLGQGPEFLIYFQGTGAADDSGLPNDRFFAVRPEGSVSTLKIQRTERGDSAVYLCASSLQGSDTGELFFGEGSRLTVL.

V gene TRBV3-1 (or the pseudogene TRBV3-2) combines with J gene TRBJ2-5; D remains unclear. The CDR3 runs 12 residues. With 0 bases removed from V and 10 bases from J, the gap between germline ends came to 9 bases. Germline V gene sequence: CDR1 LGHDT, CDR2 YNNKEL (reference sequence). CDR3 residues: CASSQDLGRQYF. CDR3 nucleotide sequence: TGTGCCAGCAGCCAAGATCTAGGTCGCCAGTACTTC.

V and J are TRBV5-6 and TRBJ2-1; 10 positions agree with TRBD1. Germline V gene data show CDR1 as SGHDT and CDR2 as YYEEEE. V dropped 0 bases and J dropped 7; count of bases not matched to a gene: 13. This CDR3 spans 18 amino acids. The CDR3 bases are TGTGCCAGCAGCTTGGCATTTCCGTTCGGGACAGGGGTGAATGAGCAGTTCTTC. It specifies CASSLAFPFGTGVNEQFF. Using reference TRBV5-6 and TRBJ2-1 for the parts outside the CDR3, the full variable domain is DAGVTQSPTHLIKTRGQQVTLRCSPKSGHDTVSWYQQALGQGPQFIFQYYEEEERQRGNFPDRFSGHQFPNYSSELNVNALLLGDSALYLCASSLAFPFGTGVNEQFFGPGTRLTVL.

The chain carries TRBV30 and TRBJ1-3; D unresolved. Between the trimmed V and J ends, which lost 5 bases and 9 bases, there was a span of 8 bases. Germline V gives CDR1 GTSNPN, CDR2 SVGIG (reference sequence). The CDR3 length is 10 residues. DNA for the CDR3: TGTGCCTGGGAGGGAGGCACCATATATTTT. It is translated as CAWEGGTIYF.

The chain employs TRBV6-5 and TRBJ1-2, with D perhaps matching TRBD1 (6 bases). Germline CDR1 is MNHEY and CDR2 is SVGAGI. The CDR3 totals 13 residues. Deletions cut 8 bases from V and 8 bases from J, with 18 bases between. CDR3 DNA: TGTGCCAGCTCCCACGGGGGCAGGGGCGGCTACACCTTC. It is translated as CASSHGGRGGYTF.

V is TRBV7-2 and J is TRBJ2-1, with D maybe TRBD1 (5 bases). The germline gives CDR1 SGHTA, CDR2 FQGNSA. The CDR3 spans 12 residues. V lost 5 bases to trimming and J lost 8 bases, with 10 bases between them. The CDR3 spells CASSEQVDEQFF. Written as DNA, the CDR3 is TGTGCCAGCAGCGAACAGGTGGATGAGCAGTTCTTC.

J is TRBJ2-1 and V is TRBV11-3; D gene ambiguous. Trimming shortened V by 0 bases and J by 7 bases, and 13 bases separated the two germline ends. The germline V gene encodes CDR1 SGHNT and CDR2 YENEEA. This CDR3 comprises 15 residues. The CDR3 bases are TGTGCCAGCAGCTTAGATCAAGGGTACGGGAATGAGCAGTTCTTC. Encoded protein: CASSLDQGYGNEQFF.

The V and J genes are TRBV9 and TRBJ2-5; the match to TRBD2 covers 9 bases. Germline trimming cut 2 bases from V and 2 bases from J; bases unmatched to any gene: 4. Germline V gene lookup returns CDR1 SGDLS and CDR2 YYNGEE. The CDR3 consists of 15 residues. CDR3: CASSVSSGIQETQYF. DNA for the CDR3: TGTGCCAGCAGCGTGTCTAGCGGGATACAAGAGACCCAGTACTTC.

CDR3 DNA sequence: TGCGCCAGCAGCTTGGGGGACCTAAAGGGCAATGAGCAGTTCTTC. It translates to CASSLGDLKGNEQFF. The chain employs TRBV5-1 and TRBJ2-1; the D call may be TRBD1 or TRBD2 (5 bases each). There are 15 residues in the CDR3. The germline V gene encodes CDR1 SGHRS and CDR2 YFSETQ. Trimming took 0 bases from V and 6 from J, leaving 13 bases between them.

Written as DNA, the CDR3 is TGTGCCAGTAGTAGGGCCCGGGGGTCGAGGAACACTGAAGCTTTCTTT. Translation gives CASSRARGSRNTEAFF. The chain joins TRBV19 to TRBJ1-1; D is perhaps TRBD1 (5 bases). Germline-derived CDR1 and CDR2 are LNHDA and SQIVND (reference sequence). V dropped 4 bases and J dropped 1 base, with 16 bases sitting between them. The CDR3 spans 16 residues.

V is TRBV10-3 and J is TRBJ2-7; perhaps D is TRBD1 or TRBD2 (5 bases each). CDR3 length equals 19 residues. Per the germline V gene, CDR1 is ENHRY and CDR2 is SYGVKD. Trimming left V 0 bases short and J 7 bases short, with 28 bases between. This chain's CDR3 is CAISESNAAREDRRKEQYF. For the CDR3, the DNA is TGTGCCATCAGTGAGTCGAACGCGGCGAGGGAAGACAGAAGGAAGGAGCAGTACTTC.

The chain combines TRBV6-2 or TRBV6-3 with TRBJ1-1; TRBD1 is a possible D gene (5 bases). The CDR3 length is 16 residues. Trimming cost V 0 bases and J 6 bases, with 17 bases left between them. The germline V gene encodes CDR1 MNHEY and CDR2 SVGEGT. The CDR3 coding sequence is TGTGCCAGCAGTTACTCGAGGGGACGGCCGAGCGCTGAAGCTTTCTTT. Residues: CASSYSRGRPSAEAFF.

V and J are TRBV5-8 and TRBJ2-6; a possible D gene is TRBD1 (5 bases). From germline, CDR1 is SGHTS and CDR2 YDEGEE. V was pared by 5 bases and J by 4 bases, with 10 bases between. The CDR3 extends over 14 amino acids. Written as DNA, the CDR3 is TGTGCCAGCAGGGGGCCATTCGGGGCCAACGTCCTGACTTTC. Its protein is CASRGPFGANVLTF.

The gene calls are TRBV29-1 and TRBJ2-7; 10 nucleotides align to TRBD1. The CDR3 has 13 residues. Per germline, CDR1 SQVTM and CDR2 ANQGSEA. J was trimmed by 6 bases and V by 4 bases; bases with no gene match: 6. CDR3 sequence reads: CSVARTGGSEQYF. The CDR3 region has the DNA TGCAGCGTTGCCAGGACAGGGGGATCCGAGCAGTACTTC.

CDR3 sequence reads: CASSLGAGLWLEQYF. In DNA, the CDR3 is TGCGCCAGCAGCTTGGGGGCGGGACTCTGGCTCGAGCAGTACTTC. The V gene is TRBV5-1, the J gene TRBJ2-7; a possible D gene is TRBD2 (6 bases). CDR1 and CDR2 (germline): SGHRS, YFSETQ. V was cut by 0 bases and J by 6 bases, with 16 bases left in between. The CDR3 loop spans 15 amino acids. Complete variable domain (other parts from reference TRBV5-1 and TRBJ2-7): KAGVTQTPRYLIKTRGQQVTLSCSPISGHRSVSWYQQTPGQGLQFLFEYFSETQRNKGNFPGRFSGRQFSNSRSEMNVSTLELGDSALYLCASSLGAGLWLEQYFGPGTRLTVT.

This sequence joins TRBV24-1 and TRBJ2-3; D is uncertain. Germline V gene data show CDR1 as KGHDR and CDR2 as SFDVKD. V gave up 0 bases and J gave up 0 bases, with 9 bases separating them. The CDR3 has 16 amino acids. CDR3 DNA: TGTGCCACCAGTGATTTGGGGCTCGGTAGCACAGATACGCAGTATTTT. Its translation is CATSDLGLGSTDTQYF.

The chain carries TRBV18 and TRBJ2-5, with a weak D call TRBD2 (6 bases). The germline V and J ends were trimmed by 5 bases and 1 base, with 11 bases remaining between them. The CDR3 is 14 amino acids. Germline V gene data show CDR1 as KGHSH and CDR2 as LQKENI. This CDR3 is CASSVLGGQETQYF. CDR3 coding DNA: TGTGCCAGCTCAGTTCTCGGGGGCCAAGAGACCCAGTACTTC.

This chain joins TRBV18 and TRBJ1-2; D gene ambiguous. CDR3 length: 14 amino acids. V shed 1 base and J shed 4 bases, with 10 bases lying between them. Per the germline V gene, CDR1 is KGHSH and CDR2 is LQKENI. CDR3 sequence reads: CASSPQPDTYGYTF. CDR3 sequence (DNA): TGTGCCAGCTCACCACAGCCAGATACCTATGGCTACACCTTC.

The chain employs TRBV27 and TRBJ2-1; 9 nucleotides agree with TRBD2. Germline lookup yields CDR1 MNHEY and CDR2 SMNVEV (reference sequence). V was clipped by 2 bases and J by 2 bases; unmatched bases: 4. The CDR3 is made up of 16 amino acids. CDR3: CASSLRAGGTYNEQFF. The CDR3 coding sequence is TGTGCCAGCAGTTTAAGGGCGGGAGGGACCTACAATGAGCAGTTCTTC.

The chain couples TRBV15 to TRBJ2-7; weak D call: TRBD1 (5 bases). The CDR3 is 12 residues long. Germline CDR1 LNHNV, CDR2 YYDKDF (reference sequence). The V end was cut by 5 bases, the J end by 6 bases, with 11 bases between. CDR3 coding DNA: TGTGCCACCAGCGAACTTGGGGCCGAGCAGTACTTC. Translation: CATSELGAEQYF.